The 7 T cell receptor beta chains presented below share a single source sample, sequenced in a study of blood T cell repertoires in COVID-19. Measured with immunoSEQ multiplex PCR; TCRdb has only the in-frame clones, and not every one. In the table there are roughly 370,000 clones, 85% to 90% of which are singletons. Material: PBMCs or T cells enriched from blood (not recorded which). All receptors derive from a woman aged 50 to 60 who had recovered from COVID-19.

This rearrangement joins TRBV4-2 to TRBJ1-2, with D perhaps matching TRBD1 (6 bases). CDR1 is LGHNA, CDR2 YNFKEQ, per germline. The CDR3 extends over 17 amino acids. Trimming took 1 base from V and 0 from J, leaving 15 bases between them. This chain's CDR3 is CASSQASGQSSNYGYTF. The CDR3 bases are TGTGCCAGCAGCCAAGCCTCGGGACAATCCTCTAACTATGGCTACACCTTC.

This clone occurred once. The rearrangement links TRBV29-1 to TRBJ2-5; possible D gene TRBD1, 6 bases. Germline values: CDR1 SQVTM, CDR2 ANQGSEA. This CDR3 spans 12 amino acids. Between the trimmed V and J ends, which lost 6 bases and 3 bases, there was a span of 11 bases. The CDR3 loop reads CSVPQGKETQYF. The CDR3 DNA reads TGCAGCGTGCCACAGGGTAAAGAGACCCAGTACTTC. The full variable domain, rest sourced from reference TRBV29-1 and TRBJ2-5, is SAVISQKPSRDICQRGTSLTIQCQVDSQVTMMFWYRQQPGQSLTLIATANQGSEATYESGFVIDKFPISRPNLTFSTLTVSNMSPEDSSIYLCSVPQGKETQYFGPGTRLLVL.

The chain couples TRBV7-8 to TRBJ2-3; no clear D. The V gene lost 2 bases and the J gene lost 0 bases, with 6 bases spanning the gap. There are 14 residues in the CDR3. From germline, CDR1 is SGHVS and CDR2 FQNEAQ. In DNA, the CDR3 is TGTGCCAGCAGCTTACCCGAGAGCACAGATACGCAGTATTTT. Translated, it gives CASSLPESTDTQYF.

V and J are TRBV14 and TRBJ1-1; D is possibly TRBD1 (5 bases). This CDR3 has 15 residues. Looked up from germline, CDR1 is SGHDN and CDR2 is FVKESK. V shed 2 bases and J shed 4 bases, with 14 bases lying between them. The CDR3 sequence: CASSQLGVAGTEAFF. In DNA form, the CDR3 reads TGTGCCAGCAGCCAACTAGGGGTTGCTGGCACTGAAGCTTTCTTT.

The V and J genes are TRBV2 and TRBJ2-2; 9 nucleotides agree with TRBD1. The CDR3 totals 14 residues. Germline trimming cut 9 bases from V and 2 bases from J; bases unmatched to any gene: 4. CDR1 and CDR2 (germline): SNHLY, FYNNEI. DNA of the CDR3: TGTGCCAGTGGACAGGGGTCAAACACCGGGGAGCTGTTTTTT. This encodes CASGQGSNTGELFF.

This chain uses TRBV7-2 with TRBJ2-3; 10 bases fit TRBD2. The V gene's germline CDR1 is SGHTA and CDR2 FQGNSA. V trimming: 7 bases; J trimming: 1 base; junction bases outside the gene matches: 5. This CDR3 contains 15 residues. CDR3 amino acids: CASTRTSGRTDTQYF. Here the CDR3 DNA reads TGTGCCAGCACCCGGACTAGCGGACGCACAGATACGCAGTATTTT.

The CDR3 DNA is TGTGCCAGCGGGATTGTCTCGGGGCAGCCCCAGCATTTT. Its protein product is CASGIVSGQPQHF. The V call is TRBV19, the J call TRBJ1-5, with D unresolved. The CDR3 has 13 amino acids. Germline-derived CDR1 and CDR2 are LNHDA and SQIVND (reference sequence). The V end lost 9 bases, the J end lost 7 bases, and 16 bases lay between the germline ends.